This TCR beta chain was sequenced in a study of blood T cell repertoires in COVID-19. Study-level information: Samples came from the United States, Italy and Spain, spanning acute and convalescent COVID-19. PBMCs, B-cell-depleted T cells, or T cells were the source of the cDNA or gDNA that made up the material.

The germline gives CDR1 LGHDT, CDR2 YNNKEL (reference sequence). Trimming removed 2 bases at V and 4 bases at J, with 6 bases between. The CDR3 runs 14 residues. Original analysis: Reference gene primer amplification gave nucleated cell count estimates. Produced via immunoSEQ multiplex PCR; TCRdb's table is partial and in-frame only. D and trimming come from the DNA, and the V and J calls and clone size come from that table. The data contain roughly 120,000 clones, about 78% of them seen just once; the ten biggest clones take up 4% to 5.5%. Sequenced input: peripheral blood. The origin of this receptor is a human donor in a cohort sampled during active or convalescent COVID-19. V gene TRBV3-1 (or the pseudogene TRBV3-2) combines with J gene TRBJ1-6; D gene unclear. CDR3 DNA: TGTGCCAGCAGCCAACTTCTGTATAATTCACCCCTCCACTTT. This encodes CASSQLLYNSPLHF.